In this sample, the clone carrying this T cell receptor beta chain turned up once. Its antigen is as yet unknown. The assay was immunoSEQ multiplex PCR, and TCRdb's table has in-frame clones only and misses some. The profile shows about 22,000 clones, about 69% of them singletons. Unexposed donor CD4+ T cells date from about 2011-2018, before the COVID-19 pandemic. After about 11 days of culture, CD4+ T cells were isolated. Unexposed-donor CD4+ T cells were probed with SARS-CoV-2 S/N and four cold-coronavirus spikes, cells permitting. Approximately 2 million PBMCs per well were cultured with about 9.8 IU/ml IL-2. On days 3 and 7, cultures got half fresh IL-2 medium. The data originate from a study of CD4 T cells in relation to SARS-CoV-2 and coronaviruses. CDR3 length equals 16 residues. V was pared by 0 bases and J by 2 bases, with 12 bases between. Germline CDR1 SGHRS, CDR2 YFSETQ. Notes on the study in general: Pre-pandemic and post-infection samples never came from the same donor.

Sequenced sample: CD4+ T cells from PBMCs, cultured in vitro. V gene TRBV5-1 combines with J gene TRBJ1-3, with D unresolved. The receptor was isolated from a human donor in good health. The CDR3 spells CASSLELGGPGNTIYF. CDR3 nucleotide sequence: TGCGCCAGCAGCTTGGAGCTGGGTGGCCCTGGAAACACCATATATTTT.